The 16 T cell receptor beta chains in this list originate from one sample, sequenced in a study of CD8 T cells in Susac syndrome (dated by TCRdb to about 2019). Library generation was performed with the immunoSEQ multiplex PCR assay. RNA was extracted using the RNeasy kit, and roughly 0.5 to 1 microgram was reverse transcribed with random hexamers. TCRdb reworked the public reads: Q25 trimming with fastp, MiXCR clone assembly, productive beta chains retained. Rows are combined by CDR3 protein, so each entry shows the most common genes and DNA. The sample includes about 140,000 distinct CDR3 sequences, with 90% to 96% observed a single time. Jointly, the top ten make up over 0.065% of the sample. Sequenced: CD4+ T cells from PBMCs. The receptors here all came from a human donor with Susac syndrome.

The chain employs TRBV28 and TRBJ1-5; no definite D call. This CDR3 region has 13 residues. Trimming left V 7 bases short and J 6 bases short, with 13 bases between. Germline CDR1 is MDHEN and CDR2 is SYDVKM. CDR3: CASTPRTAQPQHF. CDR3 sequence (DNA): TGTGCCAGCACCCCGCGGACTGCTCAGCCCCAGCATTTT. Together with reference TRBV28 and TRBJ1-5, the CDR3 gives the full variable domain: DVKVTQSSRYLVKRTGEKVFLECVQDMDHENMFWYRQDPGLGLRLIYFSYDVKMKEKGDIPEGYSVSREKKERFSLILESASTNQTSMYLCASTPRTAQPQHFGDGTRLSIL.

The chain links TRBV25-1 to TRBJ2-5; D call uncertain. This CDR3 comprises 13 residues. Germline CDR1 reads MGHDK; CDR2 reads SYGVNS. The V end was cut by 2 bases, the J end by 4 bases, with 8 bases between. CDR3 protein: CASSEDQTETQYF. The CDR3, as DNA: TGTGCCAGCAGTGAAGACCAGACAGAGACCCAGTACTTC.

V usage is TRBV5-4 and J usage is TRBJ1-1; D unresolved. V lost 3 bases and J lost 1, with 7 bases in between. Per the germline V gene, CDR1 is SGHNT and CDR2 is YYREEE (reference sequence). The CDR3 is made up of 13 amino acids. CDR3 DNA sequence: TGTGCCAGCAGCTGGGTCGGGAACACTGAAGCTTTCTTT. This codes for CASSWVGNTEAFF.

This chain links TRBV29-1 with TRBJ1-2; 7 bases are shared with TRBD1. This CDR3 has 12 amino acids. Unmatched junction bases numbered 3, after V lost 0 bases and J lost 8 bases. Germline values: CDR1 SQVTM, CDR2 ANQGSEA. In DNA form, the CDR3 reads TGCAGCGTTGAAGACAGGGGGAACGGCTACACCTTC. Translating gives CSVEDRGNGYTF.

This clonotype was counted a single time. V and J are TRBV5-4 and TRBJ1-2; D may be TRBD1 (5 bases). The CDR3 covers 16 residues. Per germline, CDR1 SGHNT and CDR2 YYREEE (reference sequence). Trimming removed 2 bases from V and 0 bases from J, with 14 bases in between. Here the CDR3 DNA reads TGTGCCAGCAGCTTCGGGGGGACGGAAGCTAACTATGGCTACACCTTC. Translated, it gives CASSFGGTEANYGYTF.

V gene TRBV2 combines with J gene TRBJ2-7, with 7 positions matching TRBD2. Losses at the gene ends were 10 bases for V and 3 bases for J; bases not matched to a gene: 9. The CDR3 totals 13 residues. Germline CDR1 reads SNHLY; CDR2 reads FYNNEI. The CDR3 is CATALADNYEQYF. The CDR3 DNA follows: TGTGCCACCGCTCTAGCGGATAACTACGAGCAGTACTTC.

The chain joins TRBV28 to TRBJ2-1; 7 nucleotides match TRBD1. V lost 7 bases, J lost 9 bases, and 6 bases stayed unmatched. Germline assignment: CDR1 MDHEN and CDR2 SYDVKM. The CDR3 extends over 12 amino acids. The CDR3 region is CASKRGPTEQFF. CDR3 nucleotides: TGTGCCAGCAAAAGGGGGCCCACTGAGCAGTTCTTC.

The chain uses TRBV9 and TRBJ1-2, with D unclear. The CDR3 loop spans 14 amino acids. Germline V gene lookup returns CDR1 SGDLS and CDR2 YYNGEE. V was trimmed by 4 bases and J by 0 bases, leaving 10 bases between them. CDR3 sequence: CASSSYTSNYGYTF. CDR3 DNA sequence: TGTGCCAGCAGCTCGTACACATCTAACTATGGCTACACCTTC.

DNA for the CDR3: TGTGCCAGCACTCAATGGGGGGGTGGTTACAATGAGCAGTTCTTC. Protein sequence: CASTQWGGGYNEQFF. The V gene is TRBV2, the J gene TRBJ2-1; TRBD2 aligns across 7 bases. This CDR3 region has 15 residues. Trimming took 7 bases from V and 4 from J; bases not matched to a gene: 10. The germline CDR1 and CDR2 sequences are SNHLY and FYNNEI.

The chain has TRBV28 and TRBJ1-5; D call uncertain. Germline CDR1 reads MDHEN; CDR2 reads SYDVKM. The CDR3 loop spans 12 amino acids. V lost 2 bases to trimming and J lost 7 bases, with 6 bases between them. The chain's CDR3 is CASSLAGQPQHF. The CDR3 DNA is TGTGCCAGCAGTTTAGCCGGGCAGCCCCAGCATTTT.

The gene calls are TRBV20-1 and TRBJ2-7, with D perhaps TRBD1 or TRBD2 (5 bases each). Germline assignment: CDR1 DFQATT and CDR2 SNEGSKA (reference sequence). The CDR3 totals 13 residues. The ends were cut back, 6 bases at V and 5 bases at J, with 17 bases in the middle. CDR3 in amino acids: CSALGPHHDEQYF. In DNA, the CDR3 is TGCAGTGCCCTGGGACCGCATCACGACGAGCAGTACTTC.

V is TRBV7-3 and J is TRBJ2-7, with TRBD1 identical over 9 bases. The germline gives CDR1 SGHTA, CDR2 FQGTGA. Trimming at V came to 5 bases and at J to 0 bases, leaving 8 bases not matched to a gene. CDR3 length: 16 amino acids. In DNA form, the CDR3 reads TGTGCCAGCAGCCCTCCGGACAGGGGCAGCTCCTACGAGCAGTACTTC. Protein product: CASSPPDRGSSYEQYF.

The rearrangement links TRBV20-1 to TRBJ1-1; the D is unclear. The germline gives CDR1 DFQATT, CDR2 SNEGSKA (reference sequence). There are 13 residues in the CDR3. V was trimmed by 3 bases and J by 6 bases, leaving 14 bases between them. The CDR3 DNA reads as TGCAGTGCTAGTGCCCCCCGGGGTCCTGAAGCTTTCTTT. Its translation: CSASAPRGPEAFF.

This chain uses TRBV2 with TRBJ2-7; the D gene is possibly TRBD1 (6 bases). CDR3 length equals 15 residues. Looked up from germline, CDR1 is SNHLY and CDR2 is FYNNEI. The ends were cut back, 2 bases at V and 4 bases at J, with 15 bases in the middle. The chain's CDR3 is CASSELTGGGYEQYF. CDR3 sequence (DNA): TGTGCCAGCAGTGAATTGACAGGAGGAGGATACGAGCAGTACTTC.

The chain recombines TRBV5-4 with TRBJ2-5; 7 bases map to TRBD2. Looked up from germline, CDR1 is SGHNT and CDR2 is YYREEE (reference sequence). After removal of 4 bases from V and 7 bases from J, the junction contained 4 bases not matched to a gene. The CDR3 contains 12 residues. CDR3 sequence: CASSPPGGTQYF. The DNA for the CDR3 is TGTGCCAGCAGCCCCCCGGGAGGGACCCAGTACTTC.

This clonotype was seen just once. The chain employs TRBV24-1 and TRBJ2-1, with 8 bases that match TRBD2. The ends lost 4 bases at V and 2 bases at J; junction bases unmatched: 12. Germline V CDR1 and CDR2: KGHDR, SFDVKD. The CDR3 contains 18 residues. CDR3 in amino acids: CATSDRTPSGPPYNEQFF. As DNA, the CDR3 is TGTGCCACCAGTGACCGGACCCCTAGCGGGCCGCCCTACAATGAGCAGTTCTTC.